The clone carrying this T cell receptor beta chain has only a few counts. Its matching antigen is unknown. It is likely a read error, because the conserved phenylalanine at the end of the CDR3 is missing. The sorted Tregs were CD4+CD25+CD127-/low cells. After constant-region reverse-primer amplification, full-length variable regions underwent semi-nested PCR with Nested Universal Primer A. TCRdb re-called the 5' RACE reads with MiXCR, one entry per CDR3 protein. The sample has 52,000 or so distinct CDR3 sequences, 20% to 25% seen once; the top ten hold under 3.5%. Study-wide results and limits: Tumor memory CD4+ T cell TCR gene usage clustered with blood and lymph node memory CD4+ cells and lymph node naive CD4+ cells.

The sample was tumor-infiltrating Tregs sorted from the breast tumor. The TCR sequence derives from a female donor with breast cancer.

CDR3 region: CASSERQGDYGYTL. For the CDR3, the DNA is TGCGCCAGCAGCGAAAGACAGGGGGACTATGGCTACACCCTC. The gene calls are TRBV4-3 and TRBJ1-2; 9 bases line up with TRBD1. V was pared by 5 bases and J by 3 bases, with 4 bases of the junction left unmatched. The CDR3 is 14 amino acids. Germline CDR1 is LGHNA and CDR2 is YSLEER.